There are many counts of the clone carrying this TCR beta chain. V was clipped by 5 bases and J by 2 bases, with 14 bases between them. This CDR3 contains 15 residues. The germline CDR1 and CDR2 sequences are SEHNR and FQNEAQ (reference sequence). This entry comes from a study of early T cells in non-severe SARS-CoV-2 infection. TCRdb itself ran the 5' RACE reads through MiXCR, one entry per CDR3 protein. This table holds about 60,000 distinct CDR3 sequences, approximately 9.1% found once. This receptor was taken from an adult who was a healthcare worker with PCR-confirmed SARS-CoV-2 infection or an uninfected control (not recorded which). Sequenced: whole blood. This rearrangement joins TRBV7-9 to TRBJ2-3; perhaps TRBD1 as D (5 bases). This chain's CDR3 is CASSLKGHPTDTQYF. The CDR3 DNA sequence: TGTGCCAGCAGCCTAAAAGGACACCCCACAGATACGCAGTATTTT. Variable domain in full (rest from reference TRBV7-9 and TRBJ2-3): DTGVSQNPRHKITKRGQNVTFRCDPISEHNRLYWYRQTLGQGPEFLTYFQNEAQLEKSRLLSDRFSAERPKGSFSTLEIQRTEQGDSAMYLCASSLKGHPTDTQYFGPGTRLTVL.